This T cell receptor (beta chain) was sequenced during a study of OX40 agonist ivuxolimab in advanced cancers. Study results and limitations: Antigen specificity of clonally expanded peripheral T cells was not established.

Profiled with immunoSEQ multiplex PCR; TCRdb holds only in-frame clones, not every one. Among fewer than 80,000 clones listed, about nine tenths were seen once. V shed 1 base and J 0 bases; nucleotides not matched to a gene: 6. This CDR3 is 16 amino acids long. The germline gives CDR1 MGHRA, CDR2 YSYEKL. About this clone: No antigen is known for it.

This sequence originates from an adult with an advanced solid tumor such as melanoma, head and neck, liver or kidney cancer. Sample: CD4+ or CD8+ T cells sorted from blood, taken in a trial of the OX40 agonist ivuxolimab. V usage is TRBV4-1 and J usage is TRBJ2-7; TRBD1 aligns across 7 bases. Here the CDR3 DNA reads TGCGCCAGCAGCCAAGGTCGGACAGGAAGCTCCTACGAGCAGTACTTC. It codes for CASSQGRTGSSYEQYF.